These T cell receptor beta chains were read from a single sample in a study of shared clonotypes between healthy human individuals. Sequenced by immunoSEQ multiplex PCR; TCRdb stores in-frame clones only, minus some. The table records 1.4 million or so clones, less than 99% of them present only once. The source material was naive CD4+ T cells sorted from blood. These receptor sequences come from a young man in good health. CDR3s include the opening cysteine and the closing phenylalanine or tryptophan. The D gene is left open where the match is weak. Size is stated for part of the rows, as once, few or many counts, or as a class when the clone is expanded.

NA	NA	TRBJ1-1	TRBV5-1	CASSPPGDTEAFF	TGCGCCAGCAGCCCCCCGGGGGACACTGAAGCTTTCTTT
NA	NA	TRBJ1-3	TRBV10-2	CASSESTRVAGNTIYF	TGCGCCAGCAGTGAGTCGACAAGGGTCGCTGGAAACACCATATATTTT
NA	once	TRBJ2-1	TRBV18	CASSPRFTYNEQFF	TGTGCCAGCTCACCACGTTTCACTTACAATGAGCAGTTCTTC
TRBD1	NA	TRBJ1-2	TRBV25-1	CASSEWDRGGYTF	TGTGCCAGCAGTGAGTGGGACAGGGGCGGCTACACCTTC
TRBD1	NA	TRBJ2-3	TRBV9	CASSVDPGQGALGTDTQYF	TGTGCCAGCAGCGTAGATCCAGGACAGGGGGCACTCGGCACAGATACGCAGTATTTT
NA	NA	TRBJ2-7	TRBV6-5	CASSPLGSRLREQYF	TGTGCCAGCAGTCCCCTAGGCAGTCGCCTTAGGGAGCAGTACTTC
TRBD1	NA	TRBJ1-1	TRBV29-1	CSVGGLGVVPSRTGNTEAFF	TGCAGCGTTGGGGGGCTCGGGGTCGTACCATCCAGGACAGGGAACACTGAAGCTTTCTTT
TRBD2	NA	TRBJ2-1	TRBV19	CASSDGTRYNEQFF	TGTGCCAGTAGTGATGGGACTAGGTACAATGAGCAGTTCTTC
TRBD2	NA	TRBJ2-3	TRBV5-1	CASSSGAYTDTQYF	TGCGCCAGCAGCAGCGGGGCGTACACAGATACGCAGTATTTT
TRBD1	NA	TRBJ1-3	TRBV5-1	CASSVGQGALRNTIYF	TGCGCCAGCAGCGTAGGACAGGGGGCATTGAGAAACACCATATATTTT
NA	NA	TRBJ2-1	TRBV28	CASSPSKGAGSYNEQFF	TGTGCCAGCAGTCCCTCGAAGGGAGCGGGCTCCTACAATGAGCAGTTCTTC
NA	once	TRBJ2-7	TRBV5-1	CASSSVPGHLYEQYF	TGCGCCAGCAGCTCCGTTCCGGGACACCTCTACGAGCAGTACTTC